At least ten counts were recorded for the clone carrying this TCR beta chain. The antigen remains unidentified. A much more abundant neighbour one base away suggests this may be a read error. The sample belongs to a study of blood T cells in healthy people across ages. Sample-barcoded 5' priming and a J-beta primer mix drove a second PCR of roughly 6 to 12 cycles. Every cDNA molecule carried a tag from a template-switch adaptor bearing 12 random nucleotides. Using its own MiXCR run on the 5' RACE reads, TCRdb lists one record per CDR3 protein. This table has about 640,000 distinct CDR3 sequences, around 31% appearing once. The CDR3 spans 11 residues. Germline values: CDR1 SQVTM, CDR2 ANQGSEA. With 2 bases removed from V and 9 bases from J, the gap between germline ends came to 8 bases. Study conclusions and caveats: The study found more naive CD4+ cells and higher diversity in long-lived than aged donors.

V usage is TRBV29-1 and J usage is TRBJ2-1; TRBD2 is a possible D gene (5 bases). Sequencing input: blood. This clonotype was obtained from an elderly woman in good health. This chain's CDR3 is CSVELGGEQFF. Here the CDR3 DNA reads TGCAGCGTTGAACTAGGAGGTGAGCAGTTCTTC.